The 19 T cell receptor beta chains below all came from one sample that was sequenced in a study of tumor-infiltrating lymphocytes in primary liver carcinoma (TCRdb year 2017). TRIzol reagent was used to extract blood RNA from unsorted whole blood, while the DNeasy Blood & Tissue kit provided the germline DNA. TCRdb shows the sequencer as Illumina HiSeq 2500. TCRbeta-specific cDNA was reverse-transcribed from 500 to 550 ng total RNA using a constant-region primer and ProtoScript II reverse transcriptase. Construction of the TCRbeta libraries relied on three nested rounds of multiplex PCR, following a slightly modified ARM-PCR procedure. Each of the first two PCR rounds ran for approximately 10 cycles and used multiplex TRBV1-TRBV30 forward primers together with a Cbeta reverse primer. TCRdb reran the public reads through fastp at Q25 and MiXCR, keeping productive beta chains. Rows are unified per CDR3 protein, each entry keeping the most common DNA and genes. This sample comprises around 330,000 distinct CDR3 sequences, about three fifths of them detected only once. Jointly, the top ten make up about a sixth of the sample.

Sequenced input: peripheral blood. Source of these receptors: a woman aged 25 to 39 with primary liver carcinoma and hepatitis B virus infection.

This clonotype was counted many times. This rearrangement joins TRBV11-1 to TRBJ2-6, with D hard to call. Trimming took off 5 bases at V and 0 bases at J, with 8 bases between the two ends. The length of the CDR3 is 15 residues. CDR1 is SGHAT, CDR2 FQDESV, per germline (reference sequence). The chain's CDR3 is CASSHTTSGANVLTF. The DNA of the CDR3 is TGTGCCAGCAGCCACACAACCTCTGGGGCCAACGTCCTGACTTTC.

The chain uses TRBV20-1 and TRBJ2-4; D is perhaps TRBD1 or TRBD2 (5 bases each). The CDR3 has 16 residues. V was shortened by 0 bases and J by 6 bases, with 18 bases between the two germline ends. Germline V CDR1 and CDR2: DFQATT, SNEGSKA (reference sequence). CDR3 protein: CSARDLRGELRNIQYF. DNA for the CDR3: TGCAGTGCTAGAGATTTGAGGGGCGAATTGAGAAACATTCAGTACTTC.

This clonotype was counted ten times or more. This chain connects TRBV12-3 or TRBV12-4 to TRBJ2-7; D gene unclear. The CDR3 extends over 12 amino acids. Trimming removed 6 bases at V and 5 bases at J, with 11 bases between. This CDR3 reads CASRTAANEQYF. The CDR3, as DNA: TGTGCCAGCAGAACGGCCGCTAACGAGCAGTACTTC.

In its sample, this clonotype was seen a few times. The rearrangement links TRBV29-1 to TRBJ2-7; the D call may be TRBD1 or TRBD2 (5 bases each). The germline CDR1 and CDR2 sequences are SQVTM and ANQGSEA. V was trimmed by 4 bases and J by 0 bases, leaving 22 bases between them. This CDR3 spans 17 amino acids. The CDR3 coding sequence is TGCAGCGTTGCCGGGACGGAGCCGATTTTCAACTCCTACGAGCAGTACTTC. Translation gives CSVAGTEPIFNSYEQYF.

Of note for this clonotype: A much larger clone is a single base away; this may be a read error. Here the CDR3 DNA reads TGTGCCTCGAGAGCCAGCGGGAGATACAATGAGCAGTACTTC. This gives the protein CASRASGRYNEQYF. The rearrangement links TRBV12-3 or TRBV12-4 to TRBJ2-5; 8 bases are shared with TRBD2. The CDR3 is made up of 14 amino acids. The ends lost 11 bases at V and 11 bases at J; junction bases unmatched: 19.

The rearrangement links TRBV28 to TRBJ2-5, with TRBD2 identical over 8 bases. Trimming took 10 bases from V and 2 from J; bases not matched to a gene: 9. The CDR3 has 14 amino acids. Germline CDR1 and CDR2: MDHEN and SYDVKM. The CDR3 sequence is CATQTSGRQETQYF. The CDR3 coding sequence is TGTGCCACCCAGACGAGCGGGAGACAAGAGACCCAGTACTTC.

V and J are TRBV11-2 and TRBJ2-7; 7 bases match TRBD2. V gave up 7 bases and J gave up 7 bases; unmatched junction bases: 19. This CDR3 contains 16 residues. CDR1 is SGHAT and CDR2 is FQNNGV in the germline V gene. The CDR3 nucleotides are TGTGCCAGCACCCCGGGGCCGGGACTAAGGTACAATGAGCAGTACTTC. It yields the protein CASTPGPGLRYNEQYF.

The sample holds many counts of this clonotype. The V call is TRBV4-3, the J call TRBJ2-2; D remains unclear. Germline V gene sequence: CDR1 LGHNA, CDR2 YSLEER. Trimming stripped 0 bases from V and 3 bases from J, with 5 bases between. This CDR3 has 14 amino acids. Here the CDR3 reads CASSQDLDTGELFF. The CDR3 DNA reads TGCGCCAGCAGCCAAGATCTGGACACCGGGGAGCTGTTTTTT.

This clonotype was recorded at least ten times. The chain couples TRBV5-5 to TRBJ2-3; 7 bases line up with TRBD2. The trim removed 2 bases at V and 0 bases at J, leaving 9 bases unmatched. CDR3 length: 17 amino acids. Germline V gene sequence: CDR1 SGHKS, CDR2 YYEKEE (reference sequence). CDR3 region: CASSFVWSSGSTDTQYF. In DNA form, the CDR3 reads TGTGCCAGCAGCTTCGTCTGGTCTAGCGGTAGCACAGATACGCAGTATTTT.

This clonotype has only one observation. A much larger clone differs by one base, so this may be a read error. V gene TRBV6-5 combines with J gene TRBJ1-3, with 9 bases fitting TRBD1. V was clipped by 6 bases and J by 4 bases; unmatched bases: 4. Germline V gene data show CDR1 as MNHEY and CDR2 as SVGAGI. The CDR3 runs to 14 residues. For the CDR3, the DNA is TGTGCCAGCAGATGGACAGGGGCCGGAAACACCATATATTTT. This sequence encodes CASRWTGAGNTIYF.

The chain couples TRBV5-6 to TRBJ1-2, with D uncertain. V lost 4 bases to trimming and J lost 7 bases, with 17 bases between them. CDR3 size: 14 residues. Germline CDR1 SGHDT, CDR2 YYEEEE. In nucleotides, the CDR3 is TGTGCCAGCAGCCAGCCCGATAACGTCGGTGGCTACACCTTC. Translation: CASSQPDNVGGYTF.

A word on this clonotype: Given a much more abundant clone one base away, this may be a read error. V gene TRBV6-5 combines with J gene TRBJ2-3; D ambiguous. Per germline, CDR1 MNHEY and CDR2 SVGAGI. CDR3 length: 11 residues. This CDR3 reads CASNYEDTQYF. Here the CDR3 DNA reads TGTGCCAGCAATTACGAGGATACGCAGTATTTT.

The chain joins TRBV7-9 to TRBJ2-6; the D is unclear. Germline V gene lookup returns CDR1 SEHNR and CDR2 FQNEAQ (reference sequence). V dropped 3 bases and J dropped 0 bases, with 12 bases sitting between them. The CDR3 length is 17 residues. CDR3 nucleotide sequence: TGTGCCAGCAGCTTTTCGGGCCCCCACTCTGGGGCCAACGTCCTGACTTTC. Translating it yields CASSFSGPHSGANVLTF.

Details on this clonotype: This may be a read error, as it is one base from a much larger clone. The CDR3 DNA follows: TGTGCCAGCAGTGAGATAGCGGGATTTAGCACAGATACGCAGTATTTT. Encoded protein: CASSEIAGFSTDTQYF. The chain links TRBV6-1 to TRBJ2-3; 8 bases fit TRBD2. CDR3 length equals 16 residues. V lost 3 bases, J lost 0 bases, and 5 bases stayed unmatched. Germline lookup yields CDR1 MNHNS and CDR2 SASEGT.

Worth noting for this clonotype: A much larger clone lies a single base off, so this may be a read error. The J gene is TRBJ2-7, the V gene TRBV6-1, with D tentatively TRBD1 or TRBD2 (5 bases each). The germline V gene has CDR1 MNHNS and CDR2 SASEGT. The CDR3 covers 10 residues. Here the CDR3 DNA reads TGTGCCAGCACTGAAGGGACGCAGTACTTC. It yields the protein CASTEGTQYF.

This chain joins TRBV28 and TRBJ2-1; D is ambiguous. This CDR3 is 13 amino acids long. V shed 10 bases and J shed 4 bases, with 14 bases lying between them. The germline V gene has CDR1 MDHEN and CDR2 SYDVKM. CDR3 region: CATKLRLYNEQFF. The CDR3 coding sequence is TGTGCCACCAAGCTAAGACTGTACAATGAGCAGTTCTTC.

This sequence joins TRBV6-2 or TRBV6-3 and TRBJ2-2, with 7 nucleotides matching TRBD2. CDR1 and CDR2 from the germline V gene are MNHEY and SVGEGT. The ends lost 9 bases at V and 5 bases at J; junction bases unmatched: 6. CDR3 length equals 13 residues. CDR3 nucleotide sequence: TGTGCCAGTCTCGGGAGGTTAACCGGGGAGCTGTTTTTT. This encodes CASLGRLTGELFF.

A remark on this clonotype: Just one base apart from a much larger clone, this may be a read error. The chain uses TRBV29-1 and TRBJ1-2, with 7 bases matching TRBD1. Germline CDR1 is SQVTM and CDR2 is ANQGSEA. CDR3 length: 13 amino acids. V was pared by 5 bases and J by 1 base, with 4 bases of the junction left unmatched. CDR3 nucleotide sequence: TGCAGCGTTCCGGACAGGTGTAACTATGGCTACACCTTC. This gives the protein CSVPDRCNYGYTF.

This clonotype was detected only a few times. The chain links TRBV20-1 to TRBJ2-6; D is ambiguous. V lost 2 bases, J lost 4 bases, and 15 bases lay in between. CDR3 length: 16 amino acids. Germline V gene data show CDR1 as DFQATT and CDR2 as SNEGSKA (reference sequence). CDR3 protein: CSARPGFLAGANVLTF. The CDR3, as DNA: TGCAGTGCTAGACCAGGATTCTTGGCAGGGGCCAACGTCCTGACTTTC.